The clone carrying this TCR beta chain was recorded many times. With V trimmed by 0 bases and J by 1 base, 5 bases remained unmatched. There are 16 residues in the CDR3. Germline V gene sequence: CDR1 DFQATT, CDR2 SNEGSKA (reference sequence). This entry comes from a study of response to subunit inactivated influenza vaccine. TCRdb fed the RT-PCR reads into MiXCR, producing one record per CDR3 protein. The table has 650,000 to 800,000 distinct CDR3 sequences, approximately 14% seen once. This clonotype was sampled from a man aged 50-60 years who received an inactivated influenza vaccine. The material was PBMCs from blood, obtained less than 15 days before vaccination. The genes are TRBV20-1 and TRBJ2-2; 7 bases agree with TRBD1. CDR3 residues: CSARDLGQENTGELFF. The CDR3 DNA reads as TGCAGTGCTAGAGATCTAGGACAGGAGAACACCGGGGAGCTGTTTTTT.